This T cell receptor beta chain was captured in a study of STAT3 mutations in large granular lymphocyte leukemia. Study context: Roughly half of the longitudinally sequenced T-LGLL patients carried detectable canonical activating STAT3 mutations. More than half of T-LGLL patients received immunosuppressive therapy. Study conclusions and caveats: Clonal expansion was inferred from samples taken at other timepoints. Every T-cell large granular lymphocyte leukemia patient had at least one immunodominant TCR beta clonotype. Some patients had persisting codominant clonotypes that could mask small clones.

TCRdb keeps only in-frame clones here, not all; method: immunoSEQ multiplex PCR. Altogether 35,000 or so clones are present, about 88% being singletons, with the ten largest covering 0.43%. This clone was observed a handful of times. As yet, its antigen is unknown. What was sequenced was PBMCs. This TCR was recovered from a human donor with T large granular lymphocyte leukemia. Some clones in this sample may be carry-over from other donors' samples.

CDR3 sequence: CASSPRNSNQPQHF. The DNA of the CDR3 is TGTGCCAGCTCACCAAGAAATAGCAATCAGCCCCAGCATTTT. The chain joins TRBV18 to TRBJ1-5; D is ambiguous. V lost 2 bases and J 0 bases, leaving 5 bases between the germline ends. Germline CDR1 and CDR2: KGHSH and LQKENI. CDR3 length equals 14 residues.